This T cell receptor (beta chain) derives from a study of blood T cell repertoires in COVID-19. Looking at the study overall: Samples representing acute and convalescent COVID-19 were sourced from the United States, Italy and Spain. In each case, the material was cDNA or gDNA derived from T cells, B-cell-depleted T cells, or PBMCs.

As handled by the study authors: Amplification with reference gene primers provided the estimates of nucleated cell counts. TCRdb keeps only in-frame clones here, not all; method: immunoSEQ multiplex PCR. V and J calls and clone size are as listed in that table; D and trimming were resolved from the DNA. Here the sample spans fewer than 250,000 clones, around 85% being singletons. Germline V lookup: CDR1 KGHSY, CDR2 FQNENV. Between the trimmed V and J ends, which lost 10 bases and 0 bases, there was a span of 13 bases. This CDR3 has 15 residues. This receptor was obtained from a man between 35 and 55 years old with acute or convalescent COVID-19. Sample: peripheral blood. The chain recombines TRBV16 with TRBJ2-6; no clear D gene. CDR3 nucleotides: TGTGCCACCTCGGCCGGGTCCTCTGGGGCCAACGTCCTGACTTTC. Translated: CATSAGSSGANVLTF.